This T cell receptor (beta chain) emerged from a study of T-cell reconstitution after alpha-beta-depleted transplantation in children. Unique molecular identifiers featured in how the TCRbeta library was prepared. Using its own MiXCR run on the PCR reads, TCRdb lists one record per CDR3 protein. The sample has 640,000 or so distinct CDR3 sequences, around 16% seen once. The table lists this clonotype with a few counts. Germline V gene sequence: CDR1 DFQATT, CDR2 SNEGSKA (reference sequence). There are 14 residues in the CDR3. The ends lost 0 bases at V and 6 bases at J; junction bases unmatched: 8. This chain uses TRBV20-1 with TRBJ2-7; 7 bases match TRBD2. This TCR was recovered from a human donor who donated a stem cell graft to a child with acute myeloid leukemia. Sample: PBMCs from the stem cell graft donor, taken from the stem cell graft. The DNA of the CDR3 is TGCAGTGCTAGAGATCCTGGGCCTAGCGGCGAGCAGTACGTC. Translation gives CSARDPGPSGEQYV.